The rows below give T cell receptor beta chains drawn from one sample of a study of blood T cell repertoires in COVID-19. Measured with immunoSEQ multiplex PCR; TCRdb has only the in-frame clones, and not every one. The sample has some 83,000 clones, around 86% seen once. The specimen sequenced was peripheral blood. The receptors here all came from a man aged 45 to 65 with active COVID-19. Both conserved end residues are part of each CDR3. The D gene is left open where the match is weak. Clone size is not always given. Where it is, it says once, few, many or a class for expanded clones.

NA	TRBV4-2	NA	TRBJ1-2	CASSFQGGYGYTF	TGTGCCAGCAGCTTTCAGGGAGGCTATGGCTACACCTTC
NA	TRBV7-8	NA	TRBJ1-2	CASSSSSLAEPFYGYTF	TGTGCCAGCAGCTCGAGCAGTCTAGCCGAACCTTTCTATGGCTACACCTTC
NA	TRBV7-2	TRBD1	TRBJ2-3	CASSTRGRDTQYF	TGTGCCAGCAGCACAAGGGGGCGGGATACGCAGTATTTT
once	TRBV27	NA	TRBJ1-3	CASSLSRSSGNTIYF	TGTGCCAGCAGTTTATCCCGGAGCTCTGGAAACACCATATATTTT
NA	TRBV10-3	TRBD2	TRBJ2-1	CAISVQRESEQFF	TGTGCCATCAGTGTACAGCGGGAGAGTGAGCAGTTCTTC
NA	TRBV28	NA	TRBJ1-2	CASNRLANYGYTF	TGTGCCAGCAACAGGTTGGCTAACTATGGCTACACCTTC
NA	TRBV14	NA	TRBJ2-5	CASSLMTVQETQYF	TGTGCCAGCAGCCTTATGACAGTCCAAGAGACCCAGTACTTC
NA	TRBV18	NA	TRBJ2-6	CASSFTVNDNSGANVLTF	TGTGCCAGCTCATTCACAGTGAATGACAACTCTGGGGCCAACGTCCTGACTTTC
NA	TRBV6-5	NA	TRBJ2-7	CASSRNRVYEQYF	TGTGCCAGCAGTAGAAACAGGGTCTACGAGCAGTACTTC
NA	TRBV27	NA	TRBJ1-6	CASSLNQNSPLHF	TGTGCCAGCAGTTTAAACCAGAATTCACCCCTCCACTTT
NA	TRBV19	TRBD2	TRBJ2-3	CASSIEAGGTDTQYF	TGTGCCAGTAGTATCGAGGCGGGAGGCACAGATACGCAGTATTTT
NA	TRBV24-1	NA	TRBJ2-5	CATSDFQETQYF	TGTGCCACCAGTGACTTCCAAGAGACCCAGTACTTC
NA	TRBV7-2	NA	TRBJ1-4	CASRPDFTTNEKLFF	TGTGCCAGCAGGCCAGACTTCACAACTAATGAAAAACTGTTTTTT
NA	TRBV6-5	TRBD1	TRBJ2-7	CASSKVGGPYEQYF	TGTGCCAGCAGTAAGGTAGGGGGCCCCTACGAGCAGTACTTC
NA	TRBV28	TRBD1	TRBJ2-3	CASTSGQDIPF	TGTGCCAGCACCTCGGGACAGGACATCCCATTT
NA	TRBV27	NA	TRBJ1-6	CASTTREGGNSPLHF	TGTGCCAGCACGACAAGGGAGGGTGGAAATTCACCCCTCCACTTT
few	TRBV5-1	NA	TRBJ2-2	CASSSGGFSTGELFF	TGCGCCAGCAGCTCAGGAGGGTTTAGTACCGGGGAGCTGTTTTTT
NA	TRBV30	NA	TRBJ1-2	CAWSPRGSLGYTF	TGTGCCTGGAGTCCACGGGGTTCCTTGGGCTACACCTTC
NA	TRBV28	NA	TRBJ2-2	CASSLFGGTNTGELFF	TGTGCCAGCAGTTTATTCGGCGGCACGAACACCGGGGAGCTGTTTTTT
NA	TRBV10-3	NA	TRBJ2-7	CAISEPGQSFGEQYF	TGTGCCATCAGTGAGCCCGGACAGTCTTTCGGGGAGCAGTACTTC
NA	TRBV27	TRBD1	TRBJ1-6	CASSLPGDSSPLHF	TGTGCCAGCAGTTTACCAGGGGACAGTTCACCCCTCCACTTT